The rows below give T cell receptor beta chains drawn from one sample of a study of T cells in Graves' hyperthyroidism and ophthalmopathy. One entry per CDR3 protein results from TCRdb running MiXCR on the multiplex PCR reads. The sample lists approximately 270,000 distinct CDR3 sequences, roughly 15% occurring once. The sequencing sample was made of blood. The receptors were gathered from a woman aged 40 to 50 with Graves' hyperthyroidism that later progressed to Graves' ophthalmopathy. CDR3s include the opening cysteine and the closing phenylalanine or tryptophan. A D gene is named only where the DNA matches it firmly. Not every row has a clone size; where given, it reads once, few, many or a size class.

TRBV3-1	many	TRBJ2-4	-	TGTGCCAGCAGCCAGAAAAACATTCAGTACTTC	CASSQKNIQYF
TRBV11-3	many	TRBJ2-1	TRBD1	TGTGCCAGCAGCTCTCGGGACAGGGGACTCCTAAGCTCCTACAATGAGCAGTTCTTC	CASSSRDRGLLSSYNEQFF
TRBV7-6	many	TRBJ2-3	TRBD2	TGTGCCAGCAGCTTAGCAGGGACTAGCGGGAGGAAAGGCACAGATACGCAGTATTTT	CASSLAGTSGRKGTDTQYF
TRBV2	many	TRBJ1-4	TRBD1	TGTGCCAGCAGGATAACAGGGGCAACTAATGAAAAACTGTTTTTT	CASRITGATNEKLFF
TRBV11-2	-	TRBJ2-2	TRBD2	TGTGCCAGCAGCGCACTAGCGGGAGGGACCGGGGAGCTGTTTTTT	CASSALAGGTGELFF
TRBV3-1	-	TRBJ1-5	-	TGTGCCAGCAGCCAAGAACTTAATCAGCCCCAGCATTTT	CASSQELNQPQHF
TRBV6-5	many	TRBJ2-7	TRBD1	TGTGCCAGCAGTTACCTGACAGGGAGCTCCTACGAGCAGTACTTC	CASSYLTGSSYEQYF
TRBV20-1	-	TRBJ2-7	-	TGCAATGCATTGGCCGTGTACGAGCAGTACTTC	CNALAVYEQYF
TRBV6-1	few	TRBJ2-7	-	TGTGCCAGCAGTGAAGGACCGGACAGCTCCTACGAGCAGTACTTC	CASSEGPDSSYEQYF
TRBV30	-	TRBJ2-3	TRBD1	TGTGCCTGGAGTACACAGGGGTCAGATACGCAGTATTTT	CAWSTQGSDTQYF
TRBV6-5	many	TRBJ1-3	-	TGTGCCAGCAGTTACGACCATCGTTTAAACACCATATATTTT	CASSYDHRLNTIYF
TRBV10-3	many	TRBJ2-1	TRBD1	TGTGCCATCAGTGAGGGACAGGGTATGGCCTACAATGAGCAGTTCTTC	CAISEGQGMAYNEQFF
TRBV19	-	TRBJ2-6	-	TGTGCCAGTAGTATGCGGGCTTTACATTTTTCTGGGGCCAACGTCCTGACTTTC	CASSMRALHFSGANVLTF
TRBV6-1	-	TRBJ2-1	-	TGTGCCAGCAGTCCCTTCGTCAATGAGCAGTTCTTC	CASSPFVNEQFF
TRBV30	many	TRBJ1-6	-	TGTGCCTGGAGTGTCTGGGCAGGCGATAATTCACCCCTCCACTTT	CAWSVWAGDNSPLHF
TRBV28	many	TRBJ2-1	-	TGTGCCAGCAGTAGAGTAGCGGCTTTTGAAGAGCAGTTCTTC	CASSRVAAFEEQFF
TRBV2	many	TRBJ2-6	-	TGTGCCAGCAGTGAAGTTGGGGCCAACGTCCTGACTTTC	CASSEVGANVLTF
TRBV10-3	many	TRBJ1-4	-	TGTGCCATCAGTGAGGTAGGGGATGGTGAAAAACTGTTTTTT	CAISEVGDGEKLFF
TRBV2	many	TRBJ2-3	-	TGTGCCAGATCTCTGAGGGTTTGGAGTCCAGCAGATACGCAGTATTTT	CARSLRVWSPADTQYF
TRBV12-3/TRBV12-4	-	TRBJ2-3	-	TGTGCCAGCAGTTCTATGGGACTCCACCACTTC	CASSSMGLHHF
TRBV2	many	TRBJ2-3	-	TGTGCCAGCAGTGACGGGCGGGCCCTCACAGATACGCAGTATTTT	CASSDGRALTDTQYF
TRBV9	few	TRBJ2-1	-	TGTGCCAGCAGCCCTTACGGATTCCCCAACCATGAGCAGTTCTTC	CASSPYGFPNHEQFF
TRBV30	many	TRBJ1-6	TRBD1	TGTGCCTGGAGCCGACCGAACTACAGGGGGCGGGGACCGACTGATTCACCCCTCCACTTT	CAWSRPNYRGRGPTDSPLHF
TRBV5-1	few	TRBJ2-2	-	TGCGCCAGCAGCTCCTCGGAGGGTGGGGAGCTGTTTTTT	CASSSSEGGELFF
TRBV6-1	-	TRBJ1-4	TRBD1	TGTGCCAGCCGAGGGGACGGGGCAGGGGGCCGAAGAGGAGAAAAACTGTTTTTT	CASRGDGAGGRRGEKLFF
TRBV5-1	many	TRBJ1-1	-	TGCGCCAGCAGCTCCCTGGGGGGGGGTGACACTGAAGCTTTCTTT	CASSSLGGGDTEAFF
TRBV7-9	few	TRBJ1-2	-	TGTGCCAGCAGCTTACCAGGTCGTAACTATGGCTACACCTTC	CASSLPGRNYGYTF
TRBV27	-	TRBJ1-1	-	TGTGCCAGCAGAGCTATCATGAACACTGAAGCTTTCTTT	CASRAIMNTEAFF
TRBV20-1	-	TRBJ1-2	-	TGCAGTGCGTGTGTTGGGGAGTATAACTATGGCTACACCTTC	CSACVGEYNYGYTF
TRBV12-3/TRBV12-4	many	TRBJ1-3	-	TGTGCCAGAATTCCTATGGGGCGCTCTGGAAACACCATATATTTT	CARIPMGRSGNTIYF
TRBV5-1	few	TRBJ1-1	-	TGCGCCAGCAGCTTGGCCGTTGCCGGGTCCGTTTCAGAAGCTTTCTTT	CASSLAVAGSVSEAFF
TRBV7-2	few	TRBJ2-2	TRBD2	TGTGCCAGCAGCTTAGTTAGACTAGCGGAGAACACCGGGGAGCTGTTTTTT	CASSLVRLAENTGELFF
TRBV12-3/TRBV12-4	many	TRBJ1-1	-	TGTGCCAGCAGTTGGGGCCTTAGGGGCACTGAAGCTTTCTTT	CASSWGLRGTEAFF
TRBV2	-	TRBJ1-1	-	TGTGCCAGCAGACGCCTAATAGGGACTCCGAGCACTGAAGCTTTCTTT	CASRRLIGTPSTEAFF
TRBV11-2	many	TRBJ2-7	-	TGTGCCAGCAGCCCACCTCGGGGGACTCTGGTACTCGAGCAGTACTTC	CASSPPRGTLVLEQYF
TRBV20-1	many	TRBJ2-5	TRBD2	TGCAGTGCTAGAGATGGGCGGGAGGCCCAGGAGACCCAGTACTTC	CSARDGREAQETQYF
TRBV5-6	many	TRBJ2-6	-	TGTGCCAGCAGCTTGGGGACTGGGGCCAACGTCCTGACTTTC	CASSLGTGANVLTF
TRBV19	few	TRBJ2-3	-	TGTGCCAGTAGTATCTTACCCCTTAGCACAGATACGCAGTATTTT	CASSILPLSTDTQYF
TRBV12-3/TRBV12-4	many	TRBJ2-7	TRBD2	TGTGCCAGCAGCCCACTCCAACTAGCGGGAGGGCCCGCGGGGTACGAGCAGTACTTC	CASSPLQLAGGPAGYEQYF
TRBV6-1	many	TRBJ1-1	-	TGTGCCAGCAGTCTTCTACCGGCCACTGAAGCTTTCTTT	CASSLLPATEAFF
TRBV27	many	TRBJ2-7	TRBD1	TGTGCCAGCAGTTCTACCGGGACAGGGAGGTACGAGCAGTACTTC	CASSSTGTGRYEQYF
TRBV20-1	many	TRBJ2-7	-	TGCAGTGCTAGAGATCTTTTCTACCCTTCAGGGGACGAGCAGTACTTC	CSARDLFYPSGDEQYF
TRBV12-3/TRBV12-4	-	TRBJ1-1	-	TGTGCCAGCAGTTACCGACCCCCTGAAGCTTTCTTT	CASSYRPPEAFF
TRBV5-6	-	TRBJ2-4	-	TGTGCCAGCAGCGGCCAGACAAGGGCCAAAAACATTCAGTACTTC	CASSGQTRAKNIQYF
TRBV5-1	many	TRBJ2-3	TRBD2	TGCGCCAGCAGCTGGGAGGCGGGAGCTGGAGATACGCAGTATTTT	CASSWEAGAGDTQYF